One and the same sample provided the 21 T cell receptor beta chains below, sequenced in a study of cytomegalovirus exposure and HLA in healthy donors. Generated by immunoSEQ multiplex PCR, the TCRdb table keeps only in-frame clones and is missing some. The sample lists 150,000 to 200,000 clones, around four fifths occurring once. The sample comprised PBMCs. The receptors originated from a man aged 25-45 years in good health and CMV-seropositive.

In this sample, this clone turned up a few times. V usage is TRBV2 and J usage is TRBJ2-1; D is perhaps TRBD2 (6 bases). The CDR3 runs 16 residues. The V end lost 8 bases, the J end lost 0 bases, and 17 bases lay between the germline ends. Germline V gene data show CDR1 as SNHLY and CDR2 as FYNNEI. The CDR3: CASLPRPGSSYNEQFF. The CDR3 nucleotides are TGTGCCAGCCTTCCAAGGCCCGGGAGCTCCTACAATGAGCAGTTCTTC.

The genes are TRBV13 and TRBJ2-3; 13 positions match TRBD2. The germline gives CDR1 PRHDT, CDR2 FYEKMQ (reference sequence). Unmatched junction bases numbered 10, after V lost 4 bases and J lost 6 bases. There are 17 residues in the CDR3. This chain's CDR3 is CASSSTSGGAGSDTQYF. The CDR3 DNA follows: TGTGCCAGCAGCTCTACTAGCGGGGGGGCCGGTTCGGATACGCAGTATTTT.

The DNA for the CDR3 is TGCGCCAGCAGCCCCGGGACAGGGGGAGGCACAGATACGCAGTATTTT. This translates into CASSPGTGGGTDTQYF. This rearrangement joins TRBV5-1 to TRBJ2-3, with 11 bases that match TRBD1. V gave up 4 bases and J gave up 1 base; unmatched junction bases: 5. This CDR3 region has 16 residues. CDR1 is SGHRS and CDR2 is YFSETQ in the germline V gene.

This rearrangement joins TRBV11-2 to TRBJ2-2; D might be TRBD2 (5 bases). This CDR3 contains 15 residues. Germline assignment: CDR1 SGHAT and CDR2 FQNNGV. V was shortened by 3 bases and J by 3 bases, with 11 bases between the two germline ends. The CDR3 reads CASSFGGSYTGELFF. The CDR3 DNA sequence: TGTGCCAGCAGCTTTGGCGGGTCGTACACCGGGGAGCTGTTTTTT.

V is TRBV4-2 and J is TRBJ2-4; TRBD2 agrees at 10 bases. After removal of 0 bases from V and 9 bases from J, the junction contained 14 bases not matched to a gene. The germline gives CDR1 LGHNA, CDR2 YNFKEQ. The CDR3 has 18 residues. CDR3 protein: CASSQEPSGGPQGCIQYF. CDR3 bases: TGTGCCAGCAGCCAAGAGCCTAGCGGGGGACCGCAAGGGTGCATTCAGTACTTC.

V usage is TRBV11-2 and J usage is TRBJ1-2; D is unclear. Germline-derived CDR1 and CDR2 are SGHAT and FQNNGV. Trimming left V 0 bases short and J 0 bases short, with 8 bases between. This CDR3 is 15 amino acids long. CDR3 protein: CASSLDRGTNYGYTF. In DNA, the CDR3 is TGTGCCAGCAGCTTAGATAGAGGGACTAACTATGGCTACACCTTC. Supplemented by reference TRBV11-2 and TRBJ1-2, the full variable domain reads EAGVAQSPRYKIIEKRQSVAFWCNPISGHATLYWYQQILGQGPKLLIQFQNNGVVDDSQLPKDRFSAERLKGVDSTLKIQPAKLEDSAVYLCASSLDRGTNYGYTFGSGTRLTVV.

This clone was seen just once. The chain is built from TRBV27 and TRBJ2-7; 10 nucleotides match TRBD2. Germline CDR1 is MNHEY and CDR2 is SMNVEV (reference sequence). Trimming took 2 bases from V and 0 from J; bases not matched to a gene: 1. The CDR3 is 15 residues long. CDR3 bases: TGTGCCAGCAGTTTACTAGCGGGGGCCTCCTACGAGCAGTACTTC. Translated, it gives CASSLLAGASYEQYF.

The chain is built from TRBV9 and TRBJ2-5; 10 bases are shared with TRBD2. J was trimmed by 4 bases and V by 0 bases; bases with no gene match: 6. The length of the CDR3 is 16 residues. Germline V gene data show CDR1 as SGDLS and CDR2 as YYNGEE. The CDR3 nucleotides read TGTGCCAGCAGCGTAGAAGCGGGGGGGTCCTCAGAGACCCAGTACTTC. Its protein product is CASSVEAGGSSETQYF.

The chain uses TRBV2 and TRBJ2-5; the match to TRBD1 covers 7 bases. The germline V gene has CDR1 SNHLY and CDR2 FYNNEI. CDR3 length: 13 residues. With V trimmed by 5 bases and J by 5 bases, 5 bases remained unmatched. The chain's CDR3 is CASSSRGKETQYF. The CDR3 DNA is TGTGCCAGCAGTAGCAGGGGGAAGGAGACCCAGTACTTC.

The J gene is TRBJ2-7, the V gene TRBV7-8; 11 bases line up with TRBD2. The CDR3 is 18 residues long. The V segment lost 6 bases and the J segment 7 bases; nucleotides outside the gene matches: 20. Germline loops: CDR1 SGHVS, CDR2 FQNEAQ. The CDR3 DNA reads TGTGCCAGCAGACCGGACAGGGAAGGACTAGCGGGCCCGGGGGAGCAGTACTTC. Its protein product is CASRPDREGLAGPGEQYF.

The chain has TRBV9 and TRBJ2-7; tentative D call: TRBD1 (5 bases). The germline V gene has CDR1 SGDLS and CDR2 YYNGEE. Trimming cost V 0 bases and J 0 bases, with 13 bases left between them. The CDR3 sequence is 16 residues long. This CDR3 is CASSVAPTTVSYEQYF. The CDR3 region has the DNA TGTGCCAGCAGCGTAGCCCCAACGACAGTCTCCTACGAGCAGTACTTC. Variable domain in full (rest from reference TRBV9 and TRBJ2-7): DSGVTQTPKHLITATGQRVTLRCSPRSGDLSVYWYQQSLDQGLQFLIQYYNGEERAKGNILERFSAQQFPDLHSELNLSSLELGDSALYFCASSVAPTTVSYEQYFGPGTRLTVT.

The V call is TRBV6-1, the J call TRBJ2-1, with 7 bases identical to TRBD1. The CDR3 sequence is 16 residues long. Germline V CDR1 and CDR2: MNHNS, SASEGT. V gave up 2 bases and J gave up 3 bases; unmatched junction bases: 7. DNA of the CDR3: TGTGCCAGCAGTGAATTGATCAGGACAGGCTACAATGAGCAGTTCTTC. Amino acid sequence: CASSELIRTGYNEQFF.

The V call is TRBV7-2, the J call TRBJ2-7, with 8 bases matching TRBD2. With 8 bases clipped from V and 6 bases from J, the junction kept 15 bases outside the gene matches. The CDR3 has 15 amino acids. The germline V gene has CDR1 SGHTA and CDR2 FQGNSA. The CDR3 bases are TGTGCCAGCTCCCACCTCGGTAGCGGGGCCCCCGAGCAGTACTTC. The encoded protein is CASSHLGSGAPEQYF.

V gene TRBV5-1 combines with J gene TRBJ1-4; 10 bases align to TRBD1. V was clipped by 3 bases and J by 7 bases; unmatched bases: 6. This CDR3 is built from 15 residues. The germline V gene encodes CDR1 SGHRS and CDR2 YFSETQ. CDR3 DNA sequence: TGCGCCAGCAGCTCCCCGGGACAGGGGATTGAAAAACTGTTTTTT. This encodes CASSSPGQGIEKLFF.

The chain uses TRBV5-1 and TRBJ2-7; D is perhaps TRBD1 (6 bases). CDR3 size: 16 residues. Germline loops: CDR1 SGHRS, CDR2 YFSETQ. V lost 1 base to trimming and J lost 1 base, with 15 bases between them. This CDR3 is CASSLTGPLTSYEQYF. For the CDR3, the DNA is TGCGCCAGCAGCTTGACAGGGCCCTTAACTTCCTACGAGCAGTACTTC.

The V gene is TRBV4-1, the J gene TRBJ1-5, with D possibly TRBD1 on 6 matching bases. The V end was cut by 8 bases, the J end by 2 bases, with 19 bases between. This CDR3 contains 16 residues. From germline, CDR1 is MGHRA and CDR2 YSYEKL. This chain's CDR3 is CASQRDTGIGNQPQHF. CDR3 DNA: TGCGCCAGCCAACGGGACACCGGGATCGGCAATCAGCCCCAGCATTTT.

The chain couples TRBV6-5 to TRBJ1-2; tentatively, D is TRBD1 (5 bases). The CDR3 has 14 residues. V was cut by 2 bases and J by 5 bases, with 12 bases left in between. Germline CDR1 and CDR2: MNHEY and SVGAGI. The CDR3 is CASSYGRGQYGYTF. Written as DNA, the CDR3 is TGTGCCAGCAGTTACGGGAGGGGTCAATATGGCTACACCTTC.

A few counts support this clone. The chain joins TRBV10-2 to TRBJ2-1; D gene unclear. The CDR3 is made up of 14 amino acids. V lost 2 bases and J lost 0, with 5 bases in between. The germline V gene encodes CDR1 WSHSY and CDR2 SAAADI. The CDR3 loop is CASSEEASYNEQFF. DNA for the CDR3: TGCGCCAGCAGTGAGGAGGCCTCCTACAATGAGCAGTTCTTC.

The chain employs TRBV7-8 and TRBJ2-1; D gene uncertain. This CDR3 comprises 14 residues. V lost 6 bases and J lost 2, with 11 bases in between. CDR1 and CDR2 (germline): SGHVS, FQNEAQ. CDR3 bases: TGTGCCAGCAGTAGCCGCGCGACCTACAATGAGCAGTTCTTC. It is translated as CASSSRATYNEQFF.

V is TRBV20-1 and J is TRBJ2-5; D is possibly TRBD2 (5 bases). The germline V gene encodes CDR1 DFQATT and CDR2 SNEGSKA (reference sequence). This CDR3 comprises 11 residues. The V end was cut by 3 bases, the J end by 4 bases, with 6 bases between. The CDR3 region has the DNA TGCAGTGCTAGGGCGGGAGAGACCCAGTACTTC. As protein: CSARAGETQYF.

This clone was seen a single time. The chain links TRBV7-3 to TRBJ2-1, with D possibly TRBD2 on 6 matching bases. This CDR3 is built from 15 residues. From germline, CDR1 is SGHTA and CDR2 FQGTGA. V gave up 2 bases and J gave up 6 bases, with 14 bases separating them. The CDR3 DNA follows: TGTGCCAGCAGCTTAGAAGCGGGTTTCGGCAATGAGCAGTTCTTC. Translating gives CASSLEAGFGNEQFF. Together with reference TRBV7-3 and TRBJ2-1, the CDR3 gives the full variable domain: GAGVSQTPSNKVTEKGKYVELRCDPISGHTALYWYRQSLGQGPEFLIYFQGTGAADDSGLPNDRFFAVRPEGSVSTLKIQRTERGDSAVYLCASSLEAGFGNEQFFGPGTRLTVL.